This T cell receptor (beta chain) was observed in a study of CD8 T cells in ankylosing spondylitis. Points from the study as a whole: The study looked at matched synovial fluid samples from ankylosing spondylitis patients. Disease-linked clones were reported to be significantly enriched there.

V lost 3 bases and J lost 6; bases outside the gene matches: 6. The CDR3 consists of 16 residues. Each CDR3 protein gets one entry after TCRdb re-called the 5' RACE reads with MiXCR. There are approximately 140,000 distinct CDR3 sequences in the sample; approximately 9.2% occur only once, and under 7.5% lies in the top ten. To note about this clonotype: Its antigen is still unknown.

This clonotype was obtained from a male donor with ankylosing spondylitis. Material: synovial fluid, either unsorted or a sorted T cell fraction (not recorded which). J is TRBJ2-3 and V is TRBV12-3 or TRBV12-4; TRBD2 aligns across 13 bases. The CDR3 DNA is TGTGCCAGCAGTTTGGGACTAGCGGGAAGGTTGGATACGCAGTATTTT. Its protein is CASSLGLAGRLDTQYF.